The present T cell receptor beta chain was sequenced within a study of cytomegalovirus exposure and HLA in healthy donors (dated by TCRdb to 2016 to 2017). Study-level background: An earlier analysis of some 620 of the donors reported 276 Gb of sequence data and about 120 million unique TCR beta sequences obtained from 150 million to 200 million T cells. Roughly five DR-DQ haplotypes were handled as single units for association and clustering, since linkage in the cohort was strong. Rather than using new phenotypic data, the later analysis identified candidate immune exposures from TCR beta sequences and from how often those sequences occurred across donors. Approximately 300 gigabases of sequencing data and around 85 million unique TCR sequences made up an early release that covered fewer than 650 HLA-typed donors. In an earlier analysis of 500 to 650 of the donors, high-throughput TCR beta sequencing was used to judge whether each TCR beta V gene segment behaved as functional or pseudogenic. The study combined high-throughput TCR immunosequencing, statistical association of individual TCRs with disease status, and machine learning to predict cytomegalovirus infection status. The study was designed to test whether signatures of past pathogen exposure could be identified by cataloging public T cell receptors. Besides the first cohort of roughly 660 subjects, a separate validation cohort made up of over a hundred different subjects was used. Donor age, sex, ethnicity and CMV serostatus were compiled alongside the repertoire data. Among some 410 genotyped donors of the cohort, an average of around 250,000 unique TCR beta nucleotide sequences was sequenced per donor, of which 15% to 20% were non-productive. Typing coverage varied by locus: about 629-630 donors for A, B, C, DRB1 and DQB1; around 560 for DQA1; around 570 for DPA1; roughly 450 for DPB1. Class I and class II HLA loci were covered by the typing at four-digit resolution. A later analysis re-examined previously published TCR beta repertoires from hundreds of donors and added high-resolution HLA genotyping to investigate patterns of TCR occurrence. The genetic ancestry cluster associated with self-reported Caucasian donors included around four fifths of the roughly 400 genotyped donors. Every discovery cohort repertoire had been produced on one sequencing platform. A later genetic analysis took genome-wide SNP genotypes for about 60% of the roughly 670 donors and used that subset as a discovery cohort. The study profiled the T cell repertoires of 500 to 800 subjects by immunosequencing and related them to cytomegalovirus serostatus.

Receptor libraries were prepared by the immunoSEQ multiplex PCR assay. A mixture of 60 forward primers for TCR Vbeta segments and 13 reverse primers for TCR Jbeta segments was used in the multiplex PCR. The CDR3 region of rearranged TCR beta genes was amplified from genomic DNA with a multiplex PCR assay. Amplified TCR beta libraries were sequenced as 87-base-pair reads on the Illumina HiSeq System. In the paper's pipeline: A later analysis tallied tens of millions of unique TCR beta chains across the roughly 610 repertoires, and about 10 million of those chains were shared by two or more donors. Raw reads were error-corrected and collapsed into unique sequences with a nearest-neighbor algorithm that merged closely related sequences to remove PCR and sequencing errors. V, D and J gene segments were assigned by aligning CDR3 sequences to IMGT reference sequences. For a sequence to be retained, at least a six-nucleotide match to both a V gene segment and a J gene segment was required. Rearrangements were classified as productive when the CDR3 lacked stop codons and remained in frame with V and J, and all other rearrangements were classified as non-productive. CDR3 was defined according to IMGT convention as the region running from the second conserved V-encoded cysteine to the conserved J-encoded phenylalanine. The earlier analysis of fewer than 700 of the donors excluded sequences that lacked an unambiguous match to a single V gene segment. An earlier analysis of under 750 of the donors called V segments functional above 56.7% productive rearrangements and segregating when the between-donor standard deviation exceeded 5%. A statistical classification framework was built to diagnose cytomegalovirus status from the catalog of TCR beta chain sequences. In a later analysis, TCR nucleotide sequences were compared against IMGT/GENE-DB human TR gene sequences so that V and J genes could be assigned. A later analysis assigned CDR3 sequences and most-parsimonious VDJ recombination scenarios with the TCRdist pipeline. In a later analysis, each TCR beta chain was defined by its CDR3 amino acid sequence together with its V-gene family, and reads without a unique V-gene family were excluded. To address suspected cross-contamination and a sequencing artifact, a later analysis removed roughly 580 highly shared, low-generation-probability nucleotide sequences. A later analysis calculated a clonal expansion index for each public chain from normalized within-repertoire ranks of inferred template counts. In a later analysis, generation probabilities were computed using a VDJ recombination model fitted to out-of-frame rearrangements, and the results were checked against IGoR. Hypergeometric tests were used in a later analysis to score TCR-TCR, TCR-HLA and TCR-CMV co-occurrence, with a repertoire-size bias correction applied to the TCR pairs. To estimate false discovery rates, a later analysis permuted the HLA or CMV assignments 20 times. In a later analysis, co-occurring TCRs were grouped using DBSCAN, with TCRdist sequence similarity added in when clustering inside HLA-allele-positive subsets. Co-occurrence clustering excluded repertoires with fewer than 30,000 or more than 120,000 public chains, plus five with anomalous nucleotide sharing. Drawn from immuneACCESS, this table holds only the in-frame rearrangements with V and J called that TCRdb kept. Clones are partly lost; checked studies trace under half to an unresolved V gene and leave the rest unexplained. The D gene and trimming were derived from the DNA, and the V and J assignments and clone size from that table. The sample profile shows more than 140,000 clones; around 80% of them were found once. Jointly, the top ten make up approximately 2% of the sample.

The cohort consisted of fewer than 700 healthy bone marrow donors. All cohort members were sampled while nominally healthy, although unrecorded immune exposures were likely present. The donor tested CMV seronegative, placing the donor among the 352 seronegative members of the cohort. A peripheral blood sample was provided by each donor, and peripheral blood mononuclear cells were used for TCR beta sequencing. Genomic DNA extraction from the blood cell samples was performed with the Qiagen DNeasy Blood Extraction Kit. Here is what the overall study found, with its caveats: In a later analysis, several top co-occurrence clusters were reported to appear linked to parvovirus B19, influenza, CMV and Epstein-Barr virus. A group of highly shared sequence variants was considered likely to be a technical artifact of the sequencing pipeline. Linkage disequilibrium might explain the correlated functional status among segregating V segments, but an unknown experimental factor could not be ruled out. Presence/absence analyses assumed roughly uniform sequencing depth across donors, an assumption that may not hold. Fewer than 20 rarely observed V segments, including chromosome 9 orphons, were excluded from the earlier analysis of a few hundred of the donors because counts were too low. According to the authors, the approach could potentially be generalized to other disease states and immunological phenotypes. A later analysis found that most CMV-associated TCR beta chains appeared HLA-restricted, with HLA associations seemingly driven largely by CMV exposure. For the cohort, immune exposure information was limited to CMV serostatus. At a false discovery rate of 0.05, a later analysis linked 16,951 TCR beta sequences to specific HLA alleles. Because HLA typing was unavailable for some donors at each locus, only the typed subset was used in association tests. A later analysis found that HLA-associated TCR beta chains were more clonally expanded and had lower generation probabilities than equally common non-associated chains. According to a later genetic analysis, donors in an Asian-associated ancestry cluster had fewer N-insertions in productive TCRs than the approximately 630-donor mean. A further reported finding was that TCR beta sequences accurately predicted the HLA-A and HLA-B alleles for most subjects in the first cohort. In a later analysis, TCR association rates were found to vary across HLA loci, with the most associated TCRs seen for DRB1 alleles and the fewest for HLA-C alleles. Across donors, most TCR sequences were observed very rarely, whereas some public TCRs were present in many individuals. Three of the identified cytomegalovirus-associated TCR beta chains were confirmed in vitro to be specific for cytomegalovirus antigens. The classifier was reported to diagnose cytomegalovirus status with high specificity and sensitivity in both the original and validation cohorts. The cohort was sequenced for TCR beta chains only, and without alpha or paired-chain data the features that could be detected were limited. Assigning TCR associations to individual alleles was difficult when HLA alleles, especially DR and DQ, strongly co-occurred. V-gene and J-gene trimming of TCR beta chains was associated with a missense DCLRE1C variant in a later genetic analysis, and the association was replicated in an independent cohort. The study gave a list of 150 to 200 TCR beta chains associated with cytomegalovirus. An earlier analysis of some 560 of the donors showed that most TCR beta V segments appeared in productive rearrangements either about 87% or about 30% of the time, which broadly matched IMGT annotations.

Comments on this clone: No cognate antigen has been identified for it. The junction does not match germline at one end; this may be a read error.

Specimen: PBMCs. The sequence was collected from a woman aged 40 to 55 in good health and CMV-seronegative.

CDR3 loop: CASSLLRVSGNTIYF. In nucleotides, the sequence is TGTGCCAGCAGCTTATTGAGGGTCTCTGGAAACACCATATATTTT. The sequence joins TRBV28 to TRBJ1-3, with the D gene uncertain. For CDR1 and CDR2, the germline V gene lists MDHEN and SYDVKM. The CDR3, cysteine through phenylalanine, is 15 amino acids long. CDR3 DNA is the only sequence kept; it has 45 bases, read in frame from the first base.